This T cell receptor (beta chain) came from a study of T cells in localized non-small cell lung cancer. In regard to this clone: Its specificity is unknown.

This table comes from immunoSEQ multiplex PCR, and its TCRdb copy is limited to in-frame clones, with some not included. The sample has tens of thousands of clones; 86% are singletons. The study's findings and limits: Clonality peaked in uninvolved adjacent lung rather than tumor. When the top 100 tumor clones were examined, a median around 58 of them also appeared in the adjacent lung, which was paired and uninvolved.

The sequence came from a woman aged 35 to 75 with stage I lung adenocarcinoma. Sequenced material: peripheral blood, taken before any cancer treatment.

The CDR3 nucleotides read TGTGCCAGCAGCCCTTACTCCCTGGCAGATACGCAGTATTTT. It encodes CASSPYSLADTQYF. The chain joins TRBV7-9 to TRBJ2-3, with D unresolved. V lost 5 bases, J lost 4 bases, and 13 bases lay in between. CDR1 is SEHNR and CDR2 is FQNEAQ in the germline V gene (reference sequence). This CDR3 region has 14 residues.